The subject of this entry is one TCR beta chain. The data were obtained in a study of cytomegalovirus exposure and HLA in healthy donors. PCR was performed using 60 Vbeta and 13 Jbeta primers. Generated by immunoSEQ multiplex PCR, the TCRdb table keeps only in-frame clones and is missing some. Here the sample spans 150,000 to 200,000 clones, just under 80% being singletons. Looked up from germline, CDR1 is MDHEN and CDR2 is SYDVKM. The CDR3 is 13 amino acids. Trimming removed 1 base at V and 4 bases at J, with 7 bases between. This TCR came from a woman aged 35 to 49 in good health and CMV-seropositive. Specimen: PBMCs. The chain couples TRBV28 to TRBJ1-2; perhaps TRBD1 as D (6 bases). CDR3 residues: CASSLSGVYGYTF. In DNA, the CDR3 is TGTGCCAGCAGTTTATCAGGGGTCTATGGCTACACCTTC.